The 2 T cell receptor beta chains in this list originate from one sample, sequenced in a study of cytomegalovirus exposure and HLA in healthy donors. Amplification used 60 Vbeta primers and 13 Jbeta primers. Sequencing used immunoSEQ multiplex PCR; TCRdb keeps in-frame clones, though not all of them. Of over 110,000 clones in the sample, around 73% were seen once. The sequencing sample was made of PBMCs. These TCRs come from a female donor in good health and CMV-seronegative.

In this sample, this clone turned up a few times. The rearrangement links TRBV25-1 to TRBJ1-1, with D unresolved. The germline V gene encodes CDR1 MGHDK and CDR2 SYGVNS. The CDR3 sequence is 15 residues long. V was clipped by 5 bases and J by 2 bases, with 15 bases between them. The DNA of the CDR3 is TGTGCCAGCAGTCGCCAGCAGGCCTCTAACACTGAAGCTTTCTTT. As protein: CASSRQQASNTEAFF.

The chain links TRBV30 to TRBJ2-7; 8 nucleotides agree with TRBD1. This CDR3 has 13 amino acids. V shed 5 bases, J shed 3 bases, and the junction held 6 bases outside the gene matches. CDR1 is GTSNPN and CDR2 is SVGIG in the germline V gene (reference sequence). CDR3 amino acids: CAWDRTGIYEQYF. The DNA for the CDR3 is TGTGCCTGGGACAGGACAGGGATCTACGAGCAGTACTTC.